Below are 8 T cell receptor beta chains sequenced from a single sample in a study of blood T cells in healthy people across ages. A second PCR of roughly 7 to 11 cycles used a sample-barcoded 5' primer and a J-beta primer mix. One entry per CDR3 protein, called by TCRdb with MiXCR from the 5' RACE reads. There are approximately 350,000 distinct CDR3 sequences in the sample; roughly half occur only once, and over 40% lies in the top ten. The sequenced material came from blood. All receptors come from a man in his sixties in good health.

The J gene is TRBJ2-5, the V gene TRBV5-1; the D gene is possibly TRBD1 (5 bases). Looked up from germline, CDR1 is SGHRS and CDR2 is YFSETQ. The CDR3 loop spans 16 amino acids. The germline V and J ends were trimmed by 4 bases and 2 bases, with 18 bases remaining between them. The CDR3 spells CASSPRQGSAQETQYF. CDR3 DNA sequence: TGCGCCAGCAGCCCCAGGCAGGGCTCTGCTCAAGAGACCCAGTACTTC.

The rearrangement joins TRBV20-1 to TRBJ1-2; tentative D call: TRBD1 (6 bases). V gave up 6 bases and J gave up 7 bases, with 12 bases separating them. Germline V gene sequence: CDR1 DFQATT, CDR2 SNEGSKA (reference sequence). This CDR3 has 11 amino acids. CDR3 region: CSARRGGGYTF. CDR3 in DNA: TGCAGTGCCCGGAGGGGGGGTGGCTACACCTTC.

In its sample, this clonotype was seen a few times. The rearrangement joins TRBV4-1 to TRBJ2-1; 9 bases are a match to TRBD2. The CDR3 runs 16 residues. V trimming: 1 base; J trimming: 9 bases; junction bases outside the gene matches: 10. CDR1 MGHRA and CDR2 YSYEKL come from the germline V gene. The CDR3 region is CASSQAGGGVRGEQFF. CDR3 bases: TGCGCCAGCAGCCAAGCTGGCGGGGGGGTGAGAGGTGAGCAGTTCTTC.

The gene calls are TRBV20-1 and TRBJ2-3; 9 bases agree with TRBD2. CDR1 DFQATT and CDR2 SNEGSKA come from the germline V gene (reference sequence). J lost 4 bases, V lost 3 bases, and 5 bases had no gene match. CDR3 length: 14 amino acids. CDR3 sequence (DNA): TGCAGTGCTAGTGGGCGGGAGGGGTCAGATACGCAGTATTTT. It specifies CSASGREGSDTQYF.

The chain employs TRBV29-1 and TRBJ2-1; 10 bases fit TRBD1. Germline values: CDR1 SQVTM, CDR2 ANQGSEA. Unmatched junction bases numbered 7, after V lost 1 base and J lost 7 bases. The CDR3 extends over 15 amino acids. The CDR3 DNA reads as TGCAGCGTTGAAGGACCCCGGGACAGGGGTAATGAGCAGTTCTTC. It specifies CSVEGPRDRGNEQFF.

The chain joins TRBV20-1 to TRBJ1-1; tentatively, D is TRBD1 (6 bases). CDR1 and CDR2 (germline): DFQATT, SNEGSKA (reference sequence). The length of the CDR3 is 14 residues. Trimming took off 6 bases at V and 1 base at J, with 15 bases between the two ends. CDR3 bases: TGCAGTGCCAGCGTTACAGGGTCGAACACTGAAGCTTTCTTT. This codes for CSASVTGSNTEAFF.

This chain connects TRBV29-1 to TRBJ1-4; possible D gene TRBD1, 6 bases. The CDR3 length is 13 residues. Germline V gene sequence: CDR1 SQVTM, CDR2 ANQGSEA. V was pared by 5 bases and J by 6 bases, with 13 bases between. The CDR3 DNA reads TGCAGCGTTTTACAGGGCCTGTATGAAAAACTGTTTTTT. Translated, it gives CSVLQGLYEKLFF.

The V call is TRBV28, the J call TRBJ1-6; perhaps TRBD1 as D (5 bases). Germline CDR1 reads MDHEN; CDR2 reads SYDVKM. This CDR3 region has 15 residues. The V end lost 6 bases, the J end lost 2 bases, and 11 bases lay between the germline ends. Here the CDR3 DNA reads TGTGCCAGCAGACTAGTGGGGCCCTATAATTCACCCCTCCACTTT. It encodes CASRLVGPYNSPLHF.